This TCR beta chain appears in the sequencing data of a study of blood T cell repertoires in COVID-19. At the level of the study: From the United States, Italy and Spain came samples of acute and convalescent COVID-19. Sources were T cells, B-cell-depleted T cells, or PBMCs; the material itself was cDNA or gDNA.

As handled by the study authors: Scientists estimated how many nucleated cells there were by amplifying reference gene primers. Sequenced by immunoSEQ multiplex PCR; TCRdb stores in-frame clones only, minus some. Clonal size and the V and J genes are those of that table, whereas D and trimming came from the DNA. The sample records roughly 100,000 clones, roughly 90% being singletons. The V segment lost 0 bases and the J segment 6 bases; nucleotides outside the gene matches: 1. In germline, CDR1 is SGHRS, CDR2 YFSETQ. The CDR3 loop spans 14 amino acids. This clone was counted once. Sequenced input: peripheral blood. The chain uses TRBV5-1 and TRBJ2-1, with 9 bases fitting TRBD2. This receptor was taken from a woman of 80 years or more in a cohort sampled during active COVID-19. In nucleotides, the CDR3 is TGCGCCAGCAGCTTGGGACTAGCGGCCAATGAGCAGTTCTTC. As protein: CASSLGLAANEQFF.